Sequencing of this TCR beta chain was carried out in a study of OX40 agonist ivuxolimab in advanced cancers. For the study in its entirety: Ivuxolimab was an agonistic, fully human IgG2 monoclonal antibody directed against OX40 (CD134), a costimulatory receptor. Intravenous ivuxolimab was administered to patients every 2 weeks at six dose levels: 0.01, 0.1, 0.3, 1.5, 3 and 10 mg/kg. Of the roughly 50 dose-escalation patients, hepatocellular carcinoma was present in around 20, melanoma in approximately 15, renal cell carcinoma in 9 and head and neck cancer in 9. In the dose-escalation cohort, 82.7% of patients were male, and the mean age was approximately 60 years, with a range of about 23 to 90. Prior anti-PD-1, anti-PD-L1 or anti-CTLA-4 therapy was permitted, and 40% of dose-escalation patients had received checkpoint inhibitors. Partial responses occurred in three dose-escalation patients, of whom one had hepatocellular carcinoma and two had cutaneous melanoma. Peripheral TCRbeta sequencing aimed to test whether ivuxolimab altered TCR sequence diversity and caused clonal T-cell expansion. The paper reports the monotherapy dose-escalation portion (N of about 50 patients) of the phase I ivuxolimab trial.

Study-wide findings and limitations: Partial responders in the 0.1-3.0 mg/kg groups had among the lowest normalized peripheral clonal expansion, especially among CD8+ T cells. Low levels of normalized T-cell clonal expansion were also seen in some nonresponding patients. Antigen specificity was not determined for the clonally expanded peripheral T cells. After ivuxolimab, more expanded clones were found on average in CD8+ T cells than in CD4+ T cells. At doses of 0.1 to 3.0 mg/kg, clonal expansion of both CD4+ and CD8+ T cells in blood was seen between baseline and week 6.

The trial excluded patients who had a history of autoimmune disease or who were on systemic immunosuppression. Peripheral blood for TCR sequencing was collected from all dose cohorts at baseline, on cycle 4 day 1, and on cycle 7 day 1. The samples were taken from a phase I, first-in-human, multicenter, open-label dose-escalation trial of ivuxolimab. Adults with locally advanced or metastatic head and neck squamous cell, hepatocellular, melanoma or renal cell carcinoma were enrolled in the trial. Before TCR sequencing, CD4+ T cells and CD8+ T cells were sorted from peripheral blood as separate populations. V gives up 0 bases and J gives up 3 bases, and the segment between their germline ends measures 14 bases. The CDR3 numbers 16 residues from cysteine through phenylalanine. Left in the record is the CDR3 DNA by itself, 48 bases read in frame from the first base. CDR1 and CDR2, per the germline V gene, are SGHRS and YFSETQ.

Genomic DNA was isolated from the sorted cells so that the TCRbeta CDR3 region could be sequenced. The immunoSEQ Assay was used to sequence the TCRbeta CDR3 regions. The clones in this table, taken by TCRdb from immuneACCESS, are in-frame only. Not every clone is retained; where verified, under half of the shortfall comes from an unresolved V gene, and the cause of the rest is unknown. Present in this sample are roughly 70,000 clones, approximately 90% of which were seen just once. The ten biggest clones cover roughly 4% of the sample. For this clone: Its antigen remains unidentified. The sample holds no much larger clone one base away, and base qualities are not on file.

The rearrangement joined TRBV5-1 to TRBJ2-3, with TRBD2 tentatively as D gene (5 bases match). The sequencing used CD4+ or CD8+ T cells sorted from blood, collected in a trial of the OX40 agonist ivuxolimab. The receptor was derived from an adult with an advanced solid tumor such as melanoma, head and neck, liver or kidney cancer. The nucleotide sequence is given as TGCGCCAGCAGCTTGGCGGCTAGCCAAGGGACAGATACGCAGTATTTT. This sequence encodes CASSLAASQGTDTQYF. The CDR3 plus the reference TRBV5-1 and TRBJ2-3 genes for the other parts give the full variable domain: KAGVTQTPRYLIKTRGQQVTLSCSPISGHRSVSWYQQTPGQGLQFLFEYFSETQRNKGNFPGRFSGRQFSNSRSEMNVSTLELGDSALYLCASSLAASQGTDTQYFGPGTRLTVL.